The 11 T cell receptor beta chains below come from one sample, sequenced in a study of cytomegalovirus exposure and HLA in healthy donors. It was with 60 Vbeta and 13 Jbeta primers that the PCR ran. This table comes from immunoSEQ multiplex PCR, and its TCRdb copy is limited to in-frame clones, with some not included. Among about 190,000 clones, roughly 80% were seen once, and the ten largest hold 3.8%. The specimen was PBMCs. The receptors shown here come from a man aged 45 to 65 in good health and CMV-seronegative.

This clone was seen a few times. The gene calls are TRBV6-1 and TRBJ2-3, with D possibly TRBD2 on 5 matching bases. Trimming took 8 bases from V and 0 from J, leaving 6 bases between them. Germline CDR1 and CDR2: MNHNS and SASEGT. The CDR3 totals 12 residues. CDR3 coding DNA: TGTGCCAGCCGGGGTAGCACAGATACGCAGTATTTT. It specifies CASRGSTDTQYF.

This clone was recorded once. V gene TRBV14 combines with J gene TRBJ2-3, with D maybe TRBD2 (6 bases). The germline V and J ends were trimmed by 4 bases and 2 bases, with 13 bases remaining between them. Germline V gene lookup returns CDR1 SGHDN and CDR2 FVKESK. The CDR3 extends over 15 amino acids. CDR3 amino acids: CASSPEGQITDTQYF. Written as DNA, the CDR3 is TGTGCCAGCAGCCCGGAGGGCCAAATCACAGATACGCAGTATTTT. The full variable domain, completed using reference TRBV14 and TRBJ2-3, is EAGVTQFPSHSVIEKGQTVTLRCDPISGHDNLYWYRRVMGKEIKFLLHFVKESKQDESGMPNNRFLAERTGGTYSTLKVQPAELEDSGVYFCASSPEGQITDTQYFGPGTRLTVL.

The genes are TRBV2 and TRBJ2-7, with D possibly matching TRBD2 (5 bases). The CDR3 covers 12 residues. From germline, CDR1 is SNHLY and CDR2 FYNNEI. Between the trimmed V and J ends, which lost 7 bases and 3 bases, there was a span of 10 bases. CDR3 sequence: CASIGRRYEQYF. CDR3 DNA sequence: TGTGCCAGCATAGGGAGACGCTACGAGCAGTACTTC. Using reference TRBV2 and TRBJ2-7 for the parts outside the CDR3, the full variable domain is EPEVTQTPSHQVTQMGQEVILRCVPISNHLYFYWYRQILGQKVEFLVSFYNNEISEKSEIFDDQFSVERPDGSNFTLKIRSTKLEDSAMYFCASIGRRYEQYFGPGTRLTVT.

This sequence joins TRBV9 and TRBJ2-1; 9 bases fit TRBD2. V trimming: 4 bases; J trimming: 5 bases; junction bases outside the gene matches: 7. This CDR3 has 15 residues. Germline values: CDR1 SGDLS, CDR2 YYNGEE. In nucleotides, the CDR3 is TGTGCCAGCAGCCTTCGACTAGCGGTGGACAATGAGCAGTTCTTC. It specifies CASSLRLAVDNEQFF.

The rearrangement joins TRBV4-1 to TRBJ2-2; D perhaps matches TRBD2 (6 bases). This CDR3 contains 17 residues. The germline V gene encodes CDR1 MGHRA and CDR2 YSYEKL. Trimming cost V 3 bases and J 4 bases, with 18 bases left between them. The CDR3 is CASSQVDMGLATGELFF. Here the CDR3 DNA reads TGCGCCAGCAGCCAGGTGGACATGGGACTCGCCACCGGGGAGCTGTTTTTT.

CDR3 sequence: CASKNRDEETQYF. In DNA, the CDR3 is TGTGCCAGCAAAAATCGCGATGAGGAGACCCAGTACTTC. The rearrangement joins TRBV25-1 to TRBJ2-5; the D is unclear. With 7 bases removed from V and 5 bases from J, the gap between germline ends came to 14 bases. The CDR3 spans 13 residues. From germline, CDR1 is MGHDK and CDR2 SYGVNS.

This clone was seen only a few times. The gene calls are TRBV9 and TRBJ2-5; 14 nucleotides align to TRBD2. Germline CDR1 reads SGDLS; CDR2 reads YYNGEE. The CDR3 contains 17 residues. With 4 bases clipped from V and 5 bases from J, the junction kept 10 bases outside the gene matches. The CDR3 DNA reads as TGTGCCAGCAGCACCGGGACTAGCGGGGGATCCAGGGAGACCCAGTACTTC. It yields the protein CASSTGTSGGSRETQYF.

This chain links TRBV7-2 with TRBJ2-1; a possible D gene is TRBD1 (5 bases). The CDR3 spans 13 residues. V was clipped by 6 bases and J by 10 bases, with 16 bases between them. The germline V gene encodes CDR1 SGHTA and CDR2 FQGNSA. The CDR3 DNA sequence: TGTGCCAGCAGTTGGGCCCAGGGATCCGAGCAGTTCTTC. Its protein product is CASSWAQGSEQFF.

V is TRBV7-2 and J is TRBJ1-5; 7 nucleotides align to TRBD1. The CDR3 is 15 amino acids. Looked up from germline, CDR1 is SGHTA and CDR2 is FQGNSA. The V and J ends lost 1 base and 4 bases, in that order; junction bases with no gene match: 4. The CDR3 nucleotides read TGTGCCAGCAGCTTAGTGGGACAGCAAAATCAGCCCCAGCATTTT. Translated: CASSLVGQQNQPQHF.

CDR3 DNA: TGTGCCAGTAGACAGTCAGGGTCTTTCTCCTACGAGCAGTACTTC. Amino acids: CASRQSGSFSYEQYF. The chain is built from TRBV19 and TRBJ2-7; TRBD1 is a possible D gene (5 bases). Germline V gives CDR1 LNHDA, CDR2 SQIVND (reference sequence). Trimming stripped 6 bases from V and 0 bases from J, with 15 bases between. The length of the CDR3 is 15 residues.

The chain recombines TRBV5-6 with TRBJ2-3, with TRBD1 matching over 12 bases. The CDR3 is 15 residues long. The V gene's germline CDR1 is SGHDT and CDR2 YYEEEE. The ends lost 2 bases at V and 11 bases at J; junction bases unmatched: 9. The chain's CDR3 is CASSFPGQGAMGQYF. Written as DNA, the CDR3 is TGTGCCAGCAGCTTTCCGGGACAGGGGGCGATGGGGCAGTATTTT.